This entry describes one T cell receptor (beta chain). Its cognate antigen is unknown. CDR1 is SGHTA, CDR2 FQGNSA, per germline. The CDR3 has 15 amino acids. The UMIs contained a 6-nucleotide sample barcode. They were added by template switching during cDNA synthesis. TCRdb reanalyzed the 5' RACE reads, giving one entry per CDR3 protein sequence and no DNA. The sample totals under 200,000 distinct CDR3 sequences. The data belong to a study of monozygotic twins with inflammatory bowel disease. General study results and limits: Immunosuppressive treatments differing between patients may have added repertoire variability.

The receptor's source is a human donor with ulcerative colitis or Crohn's disease, or a healthy co-twin of an affected twin (not recorded which). Sequencing was carried out using blood. The chain recombines TRBV7-2 with TRBJ2-3. The CDR3 loop reads CASSLAGVSTDTQYF.